The TCR beta chain described here comes from a study of identical twins. MiXCR, run by TCRdb on the 5' RACE reads, gives a single entry per CDR3 protein. This sample has 510,000 or so distinct CDR3 sequences, with roughly 15% found just once. This clonotype appeared a few times. The CDR3 has 14 amino acids. Looked up from germline, CDR1 is SNHLY and CDR2 is FYNNEI. Trimming removed 2 bases from V and 3 bases from J; junction bases left unmatched: 2. The data also belong to a second study, concerning yellow fever vaccine responses in identical twins. From that second work: Twins reportedly had a vaccine T cell response that seemed partly convergent, partly personalized.

This receptor was obtained from a woman between 18 and 30 years old in good health. This rearrangement joins TRBV2 to TRBJ2-7; 9 bases are a match to TRBD2. Specimen: CD4+ T cells sorted from blood. Here the CDR3 reads CASSELAGIYEQYF. CDR3 nucleotides: TGTGCCAGCAGTGAACTAGCGGGAATCTACGAGCAGTACTTC.